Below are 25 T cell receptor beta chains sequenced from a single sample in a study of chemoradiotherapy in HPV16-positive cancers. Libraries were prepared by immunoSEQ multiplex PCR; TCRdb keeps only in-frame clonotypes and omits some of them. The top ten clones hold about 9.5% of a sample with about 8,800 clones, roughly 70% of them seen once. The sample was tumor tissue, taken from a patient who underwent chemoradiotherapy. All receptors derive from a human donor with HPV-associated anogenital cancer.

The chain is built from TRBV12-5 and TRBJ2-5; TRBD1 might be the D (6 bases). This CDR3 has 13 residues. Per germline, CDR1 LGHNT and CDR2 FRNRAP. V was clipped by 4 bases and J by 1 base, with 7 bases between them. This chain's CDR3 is CASGSDSQETQYF. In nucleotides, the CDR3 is TGTGCTAGTGGTTCGGACAGCCAAGAGACCCAGTACTTC.

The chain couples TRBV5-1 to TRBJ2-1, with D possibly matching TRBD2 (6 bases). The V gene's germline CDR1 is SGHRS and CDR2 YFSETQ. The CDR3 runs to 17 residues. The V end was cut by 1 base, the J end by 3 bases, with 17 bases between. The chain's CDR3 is CASSLLGDGTYYNEQFF. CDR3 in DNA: TGCGCCAGCAGCTTGCTAGGTGACGGGACTTACTACAATGAGCAGTTCTTC. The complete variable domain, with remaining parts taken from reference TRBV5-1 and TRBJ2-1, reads KAGVTQTPRYLIKTRGQQVTLSCSPISGHRSVSWYQQTPGQGLQFLFEYFSETQRNKGNFPGRFSGRQFSNSRSEMNVSTLELGDSALYLCASSLLGDGTYYNEQFFGPGTRLTVL.

CDR3 region: CASEGQGAGITEAFF. The CDR3 nucleotides read TGTGCCAGCGAGGGACAGGGGGCGGGTATTACTGAAGCTTTCTTT. This chain joins TRBV2 and TRBJ1-1; TRBD1 matches at 12 bases. The CDR3 extends over 15 amino acids. V lost 8 bases, J lost 5 bases, and 9 bases stayed unmatched. The germline V gene encodes CDR1 SNHLY and CDR2 FYNNEI.

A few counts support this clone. The DNA for the CDR3 is TGTGCCAGCAGCTTAATCGTGGGGATCCTGGGGGGCAATCAGCCCCAGCATTTT. Translated: CASSLIVGILGGNQPQHF. This chain joins TRBV7-2 and TRBJ1-5; D perhaps matches TRBD1 (5 bases). CDR3 length: 18 amino acids. Looked up from germline, CDR1 is SGHTA and CDR2 is FQGNSA. Trimming took 2 bases from V and 2 from J, leaving 19 bases between them.

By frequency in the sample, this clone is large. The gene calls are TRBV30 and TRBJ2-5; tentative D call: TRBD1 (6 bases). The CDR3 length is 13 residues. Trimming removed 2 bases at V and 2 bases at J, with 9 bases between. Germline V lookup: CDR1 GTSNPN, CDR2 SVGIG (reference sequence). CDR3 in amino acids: CAWSNRDQETQYF. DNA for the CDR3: TGTGCCTGGAGTAACAGGGATCAAGAGACCCAGTACTTC. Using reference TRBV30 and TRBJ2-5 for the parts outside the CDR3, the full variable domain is SQTIHQWPATLVQPVGSPLSLECTVEGTSNPNLYWYRQAAGRGLQLLFYSVGIGQISSEVPQNLSASRPQDRQFILSSKKLLLSDSGFYLCAWSNRDQETQYFGPGTRLLVL.

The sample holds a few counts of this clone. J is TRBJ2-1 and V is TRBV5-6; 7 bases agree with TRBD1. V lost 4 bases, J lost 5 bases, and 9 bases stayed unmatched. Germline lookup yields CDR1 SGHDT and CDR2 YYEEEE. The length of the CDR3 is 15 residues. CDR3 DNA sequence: TGTGCCAGCAGCCCCCCGACAGGGTTAAACAATGAGCAGTTCTTC. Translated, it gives CASSPPTGLNNEQFF.

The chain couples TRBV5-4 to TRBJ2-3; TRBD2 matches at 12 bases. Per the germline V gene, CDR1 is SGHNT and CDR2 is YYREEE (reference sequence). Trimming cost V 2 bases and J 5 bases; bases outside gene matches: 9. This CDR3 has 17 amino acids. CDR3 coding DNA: TGTGCCAGCAGCTTACCCACTAGCGGGAGGTGGAGAGATACGCAGTATTTT. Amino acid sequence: CASSLPTSGRWRDTQYF.

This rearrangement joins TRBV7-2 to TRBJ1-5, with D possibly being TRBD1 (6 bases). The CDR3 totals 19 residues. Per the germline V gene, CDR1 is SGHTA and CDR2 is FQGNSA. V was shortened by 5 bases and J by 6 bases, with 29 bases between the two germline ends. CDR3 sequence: CASSPWGGGRLWVGQPQHF. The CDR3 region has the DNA TGTGCCAGCAGCCCCTGGGGGGGCGGAAGGTTATGGGTTGGTCAGCCCCAGCATTTT.

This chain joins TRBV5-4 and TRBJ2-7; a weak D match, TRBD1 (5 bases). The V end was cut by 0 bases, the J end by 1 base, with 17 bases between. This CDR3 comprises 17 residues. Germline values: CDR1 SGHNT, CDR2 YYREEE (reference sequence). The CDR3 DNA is TGTGCCAGCAGCTTGGGTGGGGCAGGCGCTTCTTCCTACGAGCAGTACTTC. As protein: CASSLGGAGASSYEQYF. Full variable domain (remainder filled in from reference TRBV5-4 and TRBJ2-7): ETGVTQSPTHLIKTRGQQVTLRCSSQSGHNTVSWYQQALGQGPQFIFQYYREEENGRGNFPPRFSGLQFPNYSSELNVNALELDDSALYLCASSLGGAGASSYEQYFGPGTRLTVT.

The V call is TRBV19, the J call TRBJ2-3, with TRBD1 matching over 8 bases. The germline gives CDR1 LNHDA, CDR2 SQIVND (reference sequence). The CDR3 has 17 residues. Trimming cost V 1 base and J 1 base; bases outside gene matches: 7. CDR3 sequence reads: CASSIGGRGLGTDTQYF. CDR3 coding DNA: TGTGCCAGTAGTATAGGTGGCAGGGGGCTCGGCACAGATACGCAGTATTTT.

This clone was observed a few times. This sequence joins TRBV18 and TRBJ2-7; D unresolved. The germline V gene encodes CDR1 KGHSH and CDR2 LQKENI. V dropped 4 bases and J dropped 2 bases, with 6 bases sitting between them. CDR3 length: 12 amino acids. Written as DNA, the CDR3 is TGTGCCAGCTCACGGGTTCCCTACGAGCAGTACTTC. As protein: CASSRVPYEQYF.

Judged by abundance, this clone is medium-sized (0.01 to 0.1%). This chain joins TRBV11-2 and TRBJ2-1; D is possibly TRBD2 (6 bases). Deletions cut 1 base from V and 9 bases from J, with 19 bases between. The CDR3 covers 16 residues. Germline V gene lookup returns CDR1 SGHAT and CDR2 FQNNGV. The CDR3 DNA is TGTGCCAGCAGCTTAGTAGGAGGGAGCGCCTTGGGTGAGCAGTTCTTC. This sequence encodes CASSLVGGSALGEQFF.

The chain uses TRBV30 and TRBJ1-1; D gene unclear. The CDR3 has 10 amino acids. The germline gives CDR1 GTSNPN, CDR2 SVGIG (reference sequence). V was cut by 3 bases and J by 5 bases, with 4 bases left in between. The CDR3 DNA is TGTGCCTGGAGGGGGACTGAAGCTTTCTTT. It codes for CAWRGTEAFF.

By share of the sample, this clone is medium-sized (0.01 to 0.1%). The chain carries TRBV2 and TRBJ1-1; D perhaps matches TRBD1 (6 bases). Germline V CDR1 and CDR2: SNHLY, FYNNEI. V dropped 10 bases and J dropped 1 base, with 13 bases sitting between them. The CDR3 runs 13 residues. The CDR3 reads CAIRGPRNTEAFF. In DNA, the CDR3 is TGTGCCATTCGGGGGCCCCGGAACACTGAAGCTTTCTTT.

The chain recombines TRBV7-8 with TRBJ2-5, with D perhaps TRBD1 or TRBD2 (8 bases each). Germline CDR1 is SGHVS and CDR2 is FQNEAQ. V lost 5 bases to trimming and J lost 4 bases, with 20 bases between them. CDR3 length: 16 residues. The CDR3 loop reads CASSPTTGAGGETQYF. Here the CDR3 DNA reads TGTGCCAGCAGCCCAACGACAGGGGCGGGGGGAGAGACCCAGTACTTC.

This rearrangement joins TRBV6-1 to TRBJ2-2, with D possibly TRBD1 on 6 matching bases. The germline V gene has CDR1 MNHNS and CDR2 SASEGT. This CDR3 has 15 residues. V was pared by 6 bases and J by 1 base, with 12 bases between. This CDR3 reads CASRSARGNTGELFF. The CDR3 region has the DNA TGTGCCAGCAGATCGGCCAGGGGGAACACCGGGGAGCTGTTTTTT.

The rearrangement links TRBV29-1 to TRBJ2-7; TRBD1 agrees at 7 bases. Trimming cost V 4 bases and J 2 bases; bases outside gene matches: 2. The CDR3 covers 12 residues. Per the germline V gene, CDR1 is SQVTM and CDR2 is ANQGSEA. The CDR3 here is CSVATGTYEQYF. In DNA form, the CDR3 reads TGCAGCGTTGCGACAGGGACCTACGAGCAGTACTTC.

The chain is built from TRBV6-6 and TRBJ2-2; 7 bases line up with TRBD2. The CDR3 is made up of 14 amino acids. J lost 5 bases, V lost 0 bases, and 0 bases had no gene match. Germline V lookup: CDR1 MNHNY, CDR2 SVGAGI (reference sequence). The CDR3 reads CASSYSGGTGELFF. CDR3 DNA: TGTGCCAGCAGTTACTCGGGGGGGACCGGGGAGCTGTTTTTT.

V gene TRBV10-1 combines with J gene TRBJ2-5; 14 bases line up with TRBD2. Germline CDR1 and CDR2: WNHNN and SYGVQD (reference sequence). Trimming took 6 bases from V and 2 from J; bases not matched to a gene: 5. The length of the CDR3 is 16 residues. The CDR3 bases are TGCGCCAGCAGCGGGACTAGCGGGGGCGGACAAGAGACCCAGTACTTC. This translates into CASSGTSGGGQETQYF.

The CDR3 protein is CASSPAGSGGGNNEQFF. Written as DNA, the CDR3 is TGTGCCAGCAGCCCGGCGGGTAGCGGGGGGGGCAACAATGAGCAGTTCTTC. This chain uses TRBV11-3 with TRBJ2-1; 11 bases fit TRBD2. CDR1 is SGHNT and CDR2 is YENEEA in the germline V gene. The trim removed 5 bases at V and 5 bases at J, leaving 11 bases unmatched. This CDR3 is 17 amino acids long.

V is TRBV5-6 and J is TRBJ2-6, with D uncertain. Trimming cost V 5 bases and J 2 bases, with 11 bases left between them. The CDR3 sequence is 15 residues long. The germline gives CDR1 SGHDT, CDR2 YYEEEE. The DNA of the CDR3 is TGTGCCAGCAGTTTACCCCACACTGGGGCCAACGTCCTGACTTTC. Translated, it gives CASSLPHTGANVLTF.

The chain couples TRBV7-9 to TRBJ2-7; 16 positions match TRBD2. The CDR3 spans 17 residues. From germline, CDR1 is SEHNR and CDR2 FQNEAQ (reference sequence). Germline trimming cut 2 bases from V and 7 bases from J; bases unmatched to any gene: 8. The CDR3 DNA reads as TGTGCCAGCAGCTTATCGGCCGGGACTAGCGGGAGGGAGGAGCAGTACTTC. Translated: CASSLSAGTSGREEQYF.

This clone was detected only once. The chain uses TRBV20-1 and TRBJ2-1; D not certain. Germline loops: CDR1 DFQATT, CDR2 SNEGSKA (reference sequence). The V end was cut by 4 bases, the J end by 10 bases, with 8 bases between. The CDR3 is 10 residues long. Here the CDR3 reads CSAKRTEQFF. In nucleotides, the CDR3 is TGCAGTGCTAAGAGGACGGAGCAGTTCTTC.

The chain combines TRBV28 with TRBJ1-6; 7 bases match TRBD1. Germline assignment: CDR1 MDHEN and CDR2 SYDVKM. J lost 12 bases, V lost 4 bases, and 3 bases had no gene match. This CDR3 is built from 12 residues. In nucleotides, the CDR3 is TGTGCCAGCAGTTCCAGGGGGGGACCCCTCCACTTT. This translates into CASSSRGGPLHF.

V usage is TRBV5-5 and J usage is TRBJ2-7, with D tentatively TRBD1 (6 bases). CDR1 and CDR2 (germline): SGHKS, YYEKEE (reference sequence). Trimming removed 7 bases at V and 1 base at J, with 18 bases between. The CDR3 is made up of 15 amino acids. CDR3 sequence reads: CASDLSYQGSYEQYF. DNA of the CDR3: TGTGCCAGCGACCTCTCTTATCAGGGGTCCTACGAGCAGTACTTC.